These 27 T cell receptor beta chains were sequenced from one sample in a study of blood T cell repertoires in COVID-19. Method: immunoSEQ multiplex PCR; TCRdb's copy keeps in-frame clones and lacks some. Found here are 90,000 to 120,000 clones, under 80% of them singletons; the top ten hold 20% to 25%. The sequencing sample was made of peripheral blood. Receptor source: a man aged 65-85 years with active or convalescent COVID-19.

The genes are TRBV28 and TRBJ1-2; D is uncertain. CDR1 is MDHEN and CDR2 is SYDVKM in the germline V gene. V dropped 6 bases and J dropped 1 base, with 21 bases sitting between them. The CDR3 length is 17 residues. Here the CDR3 DNA reads TGTGCCAGCAGCCCCCGGGGTCTAGAGAGTCGTAACTATGGCTACACCTTC. Its protein product is CASSPRGLESRNYGYTF.

This chain links TRBV19 with TRBJ1-3; 7 nucleotides match TRBD1. The CDR3 spans 17 residues. CDR1 is LNHDA and CDR2 is SQIVND in the germline V gene (reference sequence). V lost 5 bases and J lost 0; bases outside the gene matches: 10. Written as DNA, the CDR3 is TGTGCCAGTAGTCCGCGACAGGGACCGAGCTCTGGAAACACCATATATTTT. Translation: CASSPRQGPSSGNTIYF.

The V call is TRBV28, the J call TRBJ2-7; D is unresolved. The germline V gene encodes CDR1 MDHEN and CDR2 SYDVKM. This CDR3 is 12 amino acids long. V was trimmed by 3 bases and J by 0 bases, leaving 3 bases between them. The CDR3 sequence is CASSFSSYEQYF. CDR3 DNA: TGTGCCAGCAGTTTCAGCTCCTACGAGCAGTACTTC.

The chain carries TRBV6-6 and TRBJ2-7; 7 bases map to TRBD1. Germline V CDR1 and CDR2: MNHNY, SVGAGI (reference sequence). J lost 2 bases, V lost 0 bases, and 4 bases had no gene match. This CDR3 has 15 residues. This CDR3 reads CASSYSGQPAYEQYF. The CDR3 DNA sequence: TGTGCCAGCAGTTACTCGGGACAGCCAGCCTACGAGCAGTACTTC.

This clone was recorded a few times. The chain has TRBV7-9 and TRBJ1-1, with D possibly matching TRBD1 (6 bases). V was clipped by 3 bases and J by 10 bases, with 18 bases between them. The CDR3 is 14 amino acids. CDR1 SEHNR and CDR2 FQNEAQ come from the germline V gene (reference sequence). CDR3 sequence (DNA): TGTGCCAGCAGCTTGGGTGGGACACCTGCTGCAGCTTTCTTT. This translates into CASSLGGTPAAAFF.

The V gene is TRBV6-5, the J gene TRBJ1-1; a weak D match, TRBD1 (5 bases). V was pared by 2 bases and J by 2 bases, with 9 bases between. Per germline, CDR1 MNHEY and CDR2 SVGAGI. The CDR3 is 14 residues long. DNA for the CDR3: TGTGCCAGCAGTTACCGGGGGGGAAACACTGAAGCTTTCTTT. Encoded protein: CASSYRGGNTEAFF.

V is TRBV19 and J is TRBJ1-5, with 11 bases that match TRBD1. From germline, CDR1 is LNHDA and CDR2 SQIVND (reference sequence). Trimming cost V 1 base and J 0 bases; bases outside gene matches: 20. This CDR3 is built from 23 residues. CDR3 protein: CASSIVITRGKDRGLFSNQPQHF. As DNA, the CDR3 is TGTGCCAGTAGTATAGTTATTACGCGCGGCAAGGACAGGGGGCTTTTTAGCAATCAGCCCCAGCATTTT.

The rearrangement joins TRBV3-1 (or the pseudogene TRBV3-2) to TRBJ1-4; the match to TRBD1 covers 8 bases. The CDR3 length is 15 residues. With 4 bases clipped from V and 0 bases from J, the junction kept 1 base outside the gene matches. The germline gives CDR1 LGHDT, CDR2 YNNKEL (reference sequence). The CDR3: CASSPTGATNEKLFF. The CDR3 coding sequence is TGTGCCAGCAGCCCGACAGGGGCAACTAATGAAAAACTGTTTTTT.

V usage is TRBV5-1 and J usage is TRBJ2-7, with D hard to call. V lost 0 bases to trimming and J lost 4 bases, with 11 bases between them. Germline CDR1 and CDR2: SGHRS and YFSETQ. This CDR3 spans 14 amino acids. CDR3 DNA sequence: TGCGCCAGCAGCTTGGATAGACTCGCGTACGAGCAGTACTTC. Translation gives CASSLDRLAYEQYF.

The count of this clone is one. The CDR3 DNA reads TGTGCCAGCAGCCTGAGGACAGGTCAGAATGAAAAACTGTTTTTT. Residues: CASSLRTGQNEKLFF. This sequence joins TRBV3-1 (or the pseudogene TRBV3-2) and TRBJ1-4, with 7 nucleotides matching TRBD1. V trimming: 4 bases; J trimming: 5 bases; junction bases outside the gene matches: 7. This CDR3 has 15 amino acids. CDR1 is LGHDT and CDR2 is YNNKEL in the germline V gene (reference sequence).

The CDR3: CASSADTRNTIYF. The CDR3 DNA follows: TGTGCCAGTAGTGCCGACACGCGAAACACCATATATTTT. V usage is TRBV19 and J usage is TRBJ1-3; D call uncertain. CDR3 length: 13 amino acids. With 5 bases removed from V and 5 bases from J, the gap between germline ends came to 10 bases. CDR1 LNHDA and CDR2 SQIVND come from the germline V gene (reference sequence).

This clone was recorded once. The genes are TRBV7-9 and TRBJ2-1, with TRBD2 identical over 7 bases. CDR1 is SEHNR, CDR2 FQNEAQ, per germline (reference sequence). The CDR3 is made up of 15 amino acids. V was clipped by 5 bases and J by 4 bases; unmatched bases: 8. CDR3 sequence reads: CASSKPGLRYNEQFF. The CDR3 DNA follows: TGTGCCAGCAGCAAACCGGGACTACGATACAATGAGCAGTTCTTC.

The gene calls are TRBV20-1 and TRBJ2-1, with 10 nucleotides matching TRBD2. CDR3 length: 16 amino acids. Germline V gene sequence: CDR1 DFQATT, CDR2 SNEGSKA (reference sequence). V dropped 3 bases and J dropped 3; count of bases not matched to a gene: 8. CDR3 region: CSASLLAGPNYNEQFF. DNA for the CDR3: TGCAGTGCTAGTTTACTAGCGGGGCCTAACTACAATGAGCAGTTCTTC.

V gene TRBV29-1 combines with J gene TRBJ2-3; the D gene is possibly TRBD1 (5 bases). In germline, CDR1 is SQVTM, CDR2 ANQGSEA. This CDR3 contains 16 residues. Trimming removed 1 base at V and 4 bases at J, with 18 bases between. CDR3 in DNA: TGCAGCGTTGAAGGTTATTTGGCAGGGTTAGCAGATACGCAGTATTTT. The encoded protein is CSVEGYLAGLADTQYF.

Here the CDR3 reads CASSFPRDSTEAFF. Written as DNA, the CDR3 is TGTGCCAGCAGCTTCCCCCGGGACAGCACTGAAGCTTTCTTT. The gene calls are TRBV5-4 and TRBJ1-1; 7 positions match TRBD1. Germline V gives CDR1 SGHNT, CDR2 YYREEE (reference sequence). The CDR3 consists of 14 residues. V lost 2 bases, J lost 4 bases, and 5 bases stayed unmatched.

The chain combines TRBV5-1 with TRBJ2-3; 7 bases fit TRBD2. This CDR3 is built from 15 residues. Germline-derived CDR1 and CDR2 are SGHRS and YFSETQ. V lost 3 bases, J lost 0 bases, and 4 bases stayed unmatched. CDR3 amino acids: CASSSPGLSTDTQYF. CDR3 in DNA: TGCGCCAGCAGCTCTCCGGGACTAAGCACAGATACGCAGTATTTT.

The chain recombines TRBV6-5 with TRBJ1-3; unclear D gene. The CDR3 loop spans 15 amino acids. V shed 6 bases and J shed 0 bases, with 12 bases lying between them. CDR1 is MNHEY, CDR2 SVGAGI, per germline. The CDR3 DNA follows: TGTGCCAGCAGGTTACCAGGTGGCTCTGGAAACACCATATATTTT. Protein sequence: CASRLPGGSGNTIYF.

This clone showed up just once. The chain employs TRBV5-1 and TRBJ2-7; 9 positions match TRBD2. The CDR3 has 15 amino acids. The V and J ends lost 4 bases and 2 bases, in that order; junction bases with no gene match: 7. The germline V gene encodes CDR1 SGHRS and CDR2 YFSETQ. The CDR3 bases are TGCGCCAGCAGCCCGTCGACTAGCGGCGCCTACGAGCAGTACTTC. Translated, it gives CASSPSTSGAYEQYF.

V and J are TRBV3-1 (or the pseudogene TRBV3-2) and TRBJ2-2; 9 bases are shared with TRBD2. Germline V CDR1 and CDR2: LGHDT, YNNKEL (reference sequence). V was clipped by 7 bases and J by 1 base; unmatched bases: 13. The CDR3 covers 18 residues. The CDR3 DNA reads TGTGCCAGCACCAAGCGGGGGGCTTTTCAAGTGAACACCGGGGAGCTGTTTTTT. It specifies CASTKRGAFQVNTGELFF.

This chain links TRBV3-1 (or the pseudogene TRBV3-2) with TRBJ2-3; 11 positions match TRBD2. Germline V CDR1 and CDR2: LGHDT, YNNKEL (reference sequence). After removal of 1 base from V and 6 bases from J, the junction contained 15 bases not matched to a gene. This CDR3 region has 19 residues. CDR3 protein: CASSQGRMVAGGPGDTQYF. The CDR3 DNA reads as TGTGCCAGCAGCCAAGGTCGGATGGTAGCGGGAGGGCCCGGCGATACGCAGTATTTT.

This clone was counted once. The J gene is TRBJ2-5, the V gene TRBV11-2; TRBD1 agrees at 7 bases. Germline lookup yields CDR1 SGHAT and CDR2 FQNNGV. Germline trimming cut 5 bases from V and 5 bases from J; bases unmatched to any gene: 14. The CDR3 sequence is 16 residues long. The CDR3 protein is CASSPYRQGRDETQYF. The CDR3 DNA sequence: TGTGCCAGCAGCCCTTACAGACAGGGTAGGGACGAGACCCAGTACTTC.

This chain connects TRBV5-1 to TRBJ1-1, with 7 bases matching TRBD1. Trimming removed 4 bases from V and 4 bases from J; junction bases left unmatched: 7. CDR1 is SGHRS and CDR2 is YFSETQ in the germline V gene. There are 14 residues in the CDR3. CDR3 in amino acids: CASSKQGQGTEAFF. The DNA for the CDR3 is TGCGCCAGCAGCAAACAGGGGCAGGGCACTGAAGCTTTCTTT.

This chain joins TRBV6-6 and TRBJ2-5; 9 bases map to TRBD1. The CDR3 runs 15 residues. Germline V gives CDR1 MNHNY, CDR2 SVGAGI (reference sequence). V dropped 5 bases and J dropped 5; count of bases not matched to a gene: 9. The CDR3: CASSAPGQGRETQYF. CDR3 nucleotides: TGTGCCAGCAGTGCTCCGGGACAGGGTAGGGAGACCCAGTACTTC.

The rearrangement uses TRBV6-5 and TRBJ2-2; maybe TRBD1 (5 bases). Trimming cost V 2 bases and J 4 bases, with 8 bases left between them. This CDR3 contains 14 residues. Germline assignment: CDR1 MNHEY and CDR2 SVGAGI. DNA for the CDR3: TGTGCCAGCAGTTACGGGGCACCCACCGGGGAGCTGTTTTTT. Translated: CASSYGAPTGELFF.

V and J are TRBV5-4 and TRBJ2-5; TRBD2 is a possible D gene (6 bases). The CDR3 consists of 16 residues. V was pared by 0 bases and J by 0 bases, with 12 bases between. CDR1 is SGHNT and CDR2 is YYREEE in the germline V gene (reference sequence). In DNA, the CDR3 is TGTGCCAGCAGCTTGGACTCGGGACTCAACCAAGAGACCCAGTACTTC. Translation: CASSLDSGLNQETQYF.

CDR3 sequence: CASTWGTGIYEQYF. Here the CDR3 DNA reads TGTGCCAGCACGTGGGGGACAGGGATCTACGAGCAGTACTTC. This chain connects TRBV28 to TRBJ2-7; 9 bases align to TRBD1. J gave up 3 bases and V 7 bases, and 7 bases lay outside the gene matches. CDR1 is MDHEN, CDR2 SYDVKM, per germline. CDR3 length: 14 residues.

This chain connects TRBV4-1 to TRBJ2-3; 8 nucleotides match TRBD1. CDR1 and CDR2 (germline): MGHRA, YSYEKL. Unmatched junction bases numbered 14, after V lost 1 base and J lost 2 bases. The CDR3 extends over 19 amino acids. The CDR3 loop is CASSQAGIIPGQDTDTQYF. DNA for the CDR3: TGCGCCAGCAGCCAAGCTGGGATAATACCGGGACAGGACACAGATACGCAGTATTTT.